The 32 T cell receptor beta chains below come from one sample, sequenced in a study of T cells in Graves' hyperthyroidism and ophthalmopathy. Amplification of TCR beta CDR3 regions used RNA as the template. The study used the HTBI primer set for a first-round RT-PCR of the TCR CDR3. A single record per CDR3 protein comes from TCRdb applying MiXCR to the multiplex PCR reads. Among 300,000 to 400,000 distinct CDR3 sequences, less than 15% were seen once, and the ten largest hold 9.2%. Sequencing was carried out using blood. All receptors come from a woman aged 18-29 years with Graves' hyperthyroidism.

The chain couples TRBV9 to TRBJ1-4; maybe TRBD1 (5 bases). The CDR3 runs 16 residues. Germline V gene sequence: CDR1 SGDLS, CDR2 YYNGEE. Trimming stripped 4 bases from V and 5 bases from J, with 18 bases between. DNA for the CDR3: TGTGCCAGCAGCTCGCCCGGGGGGTTGGGAAATGAAAAACTGTTTTTT. It is translated as CASSSPGGLGNEKLFF.

This clonotype was observed at least ten times. The chain combines TRBV20-1 with TRBJ1-6; the D is unclear. The CDR3 has 13 residues. CDR1 is DFQATT, CDR2 SNEGSKA, per germline (reference sequence). With 4 bases removed from V and 6 bases from J, the gap between germline ends came to 10 bases. The chain's CDR3 is CSAIQVANSPLHF. CDR3 DNA sequence: TGCAGTGCTATACAAGTCGCTAATTCACCCCTCCACTTT.

CDR3: CASSTLAGGLNEQFF. The DNA of the CDR3 is TGTGCCAGCAGTACCCTAGCGGGAGGGCTTAATGAGCAGTTCTTC. This sequence joins TRBV7-9 and TRBJ2-1; 12 nucleotides line up with TRBD2. CDR3 size: 15 residues. From germline, CDR1 is SEHNR and CDR2 FQNEAQ (reference sequence). The ends lost 6 bases at V and 7 bases at J; junction bases unmatched: 7. Looking up the rest from reference TRBV7-9 and TRBJ2-1 gives the full variable domain: DTGVSQNPRHKITKRGQNVTFRCDPISEHNRLYWYRQTLGQGPEFLTYFQNEAQLEKSRLLSDRFSAERPKGSFSTLEIQRTEQGDSAMYLCASSTLAGGLNEQFFGPGTRLTVL.

There are a few counts of this clonotype. The rearrangement uses TRBV5-8 and TRBJ2-5, with D perhaps being TRBD1 or TRBD2 (5 bases each). CDR1 is SGHTS, CDR2 YDEGEE, per germline. V was pared by 2 bases and J by 0 bases, with 20 bases between. The CDR3 extends over 18 amino acids. In nucleotides, the CDR3 is TGTGCCAGCAGCTTAAAGGCTCTCCGGGGCTTGGACCAAGAGACCCAGTACTTC. Translation gives CASSLKALRGLDQETQYF.

This sequence joins TRBV5-5 and TRBJ2-7; D is unresolved. Per the germline V gene, CDR1 is SGHKS and CDR2 is YYEKEE (reference sequence). The CDR3 is made up of 15 amino acids. Trimming shortened V by 0 bases and J by 3 bases, and 13 bases separated the two germline ends. CDR3 bases: TGTGCCAGCAGCTTGGCCCTAGTTATTGGCTACGAGCAGTACTTC. Protein product: CASSLALVIGYEQYF.

This clonotype was detected many times. The chain carries TRBV6-1 and TRBJ1-2; 9 bases are shared with TRBD1. With V trimmed by 7 bases and J by 8 bases, 17 bases remained unmatched. Germline values: CDR1 MNHNS, CDR2 SASEGT. The CDR3 spans 16 residues. In nucleotides, the CDR3 is TGTGCCAGCAAAGGACCAGATAGGGACAGGGTTCAGGGCTACACCTTC. Protein sequence: CASKGPDRDRVQGYTF.

Concerning this clonotype itself: This may be a read error: a much more frequent sequence differs by one nucleotide. The V and J genes are TRBV6-1 and TRBJ2-1, with D possibly matching TRBD1 (6 bases). The end of the DNA is better explained by TRBJ2-7, so the J call may be wrong. The CDR3 loop spans 14 amino acids. CDR1 is MNHNS, CDR2 SASEGT, per germline. The CDR3 sequence is CASDLGAFHNEQYF. The CDR3 DNA reads TGTGCCAGCGACTTGGGGGCATTCCACAATGAGCAGTACTTC.

This clonotype was counted ten times or more. The chain uses TRBV6-2 or TRBV6-3 and TRBJ2-7, with TRBD2 matching 11 bases. The V gene's germline CDR1 is MNHEY and CDR2 SVGEGT. This CDR3 is 16 amino acids long. Germline trimming cut 3 bases from V and 5 bases from J; bases unmatched to any gene: 9. CDR3 DNA sequence: TGTGCCAGCAGTTATGTAGCGGGAGGGCCCCTCCACGAGCAGTACTTC. It encodes CASSYVAGGPLHEQYF.

This clonotype was seen a single time. The chain uses TRBV7-9 and TRBJ2-5; 11 positions match TRBD2. CDR3 length equals 16 residues. The V gene's germline CDR1 is SEHNR and CDR2 FQNEAQ (reference sequence). With V trimmed by 2 bases and J by 0 bases, 2 bases remained unmatched. CDR3 DNA: TGTGCCAGCAGCTTACGACTAGCGGGGAACCAAGAGACCCAGTACTTC. Residues: CASSLRLAGNQETQYF. The full variable domain, its missing parts supplied by reference TRBV7-9 and TRBJ2-5, is DTGVSQNPRHKITKRGQNVTFRCDPISEHNRLYWYRQTLGQGPEFLTYFQNEAQLEKSRLLSDRFSAERPKGSFSTLEIQRTEQGDSAMYLCASSLRLAGNQETQYFGPGTRLLVL.

Many counts were recorded for this clonotype. V gene TRBV28 combines with J gene TRBJ1-1; unclear D gene. The germline V gene encodes CDR1 MDHEN and CDR2 SYDVKM. V gave up 6 bases and J gave up 6 bases, with 17 bases separating them. This CDR3 comprises 14 residues. The CDR3 bases are TGTGCCAGCAGCCCTTTAGTCCGCGGGGCTGAAGCTTTCTTT. Translating it yields CASSPLVRGAEAFF.

This clonotype came up many times. V and J are TRBV6-1 and TRBJ2-6; D is possibly TRBD2 (6 bases). V was trimmed by 5 bases and J by 2 bases, leaving 16 bases between them. Germline CDR1 reads MNHNS; CDR2 reads SASEGT. The CDR3 is 17 amino acids. The CDR3 loop reads CASSSAGGETGANVLTF. The CDR3 region has the DNA TGTGCCAGCAGTTCTGCCGGGGGAGAAACTGGGGCCAACGTCCTGACTTTC.

In this sample, this clonotype turned up a few times. The chain joins TRBV7-9 to TRBJ2-1; 11 bases are shared with TRBD2. The germline V gene encodes CDR1 SEHNR and CDR2 FQNEAQ (reference sequence). CDR3 size: 15 residues. Trimming at V came to 5 bases and at J to 9 bases, leaving 9 bases not matched to a gene. The CDR3 nucleotides are TGTGCCAGCAGCCCAACTAGCGGGGGACAGGTTGAGCAGTTCTTC. This gives the protein CASSPTSGGQVEQFF.

The chain carries TRBV12-3 or TRBV12-4 and TRBJ2-3; D is uncertain. This CDR3 is 11 amino acids long. CDR3 in amino acids: CATSSTDTQYF. The CDR3 DNA reads TGTGCTACCTCTAGCACAGATACGCAGTATTTT.

This clonotype was seen many times. This chain connects TRBV27 to TRBJ2-4, with D uncertain. The CDR3 totals 15 residues. V was trimmed by 5 bases and J by 0 bases, leaving 11 bases between them. Germline lookup yields CDR1 MNHEY and CDR2 SMNVEV (reference sequence). CDR3 region: CASSRNTVAKNIQYF. The CDR3 DNA is TGTGCCAGCAGTCGAAACACGGTAGCCAAAAACATTCAGTACTTC.

There are many counts of this clonotype. The chain couples TRBV29-1 to TRBJ1-2; D ambiguous. V lost 4 bases to trimming and J lost 4 bases, with 10 bases between them. Germline V gene data show CDR1 as SQVTM and CDR2 as ANQGSEA. The CDR3 extends over 12 amino acids. CDR3 sequence: CSVARETYGYTF. The DNA of the CDR3 is TGCAGCGTTGCGAGGGAGACCTATGGCTACACCTTC.

The chain uses TRBV19 and TRBJ1-3, with D perhaps TRBD1 (6 bases). CDR1 and CDR2 from the germline V gene are LNHDA and SQIVND (reference sequence). The CDR3 has 13 amino acids. Trimming took off 10 bases at V and 0 bases at J, with 10 bases between the two ends. The CDR3 sequence is CATDRNSGNTIYF. DNA of the CDR3: TGTGCCACCGACAGGAACTCTGGAAACACCATATATTTT.

This clonotype was seen a handful of times. This CDR3 is CASSQGTGAANQPQHF. For the CDR3, the DNA is TGTGCCAGTAGTCAAGGGACAGGGGCGGCAAATCAGCCCCAGCATTTT. This chain joins TRBV19 and TRBJ1-5, with 10 bases matching TRBD1. The V gene's germline CDR1 is LNHDA and CDR2 SQIVND (reference sequence). The V segment lost 5 bases and the J segment 4 bases; nucleotides outside the gene matches: 8. The CDR3 is 16 amino acids.

Many counts were recorded for this clonotype. The J gene is TRBJ2-2, the V gene TRBV5-1; 8 bases are shared with TRBD2. Germline V gene lookup returns CDR1 SGHRS and CDR2 YFSETQ. This CDR3 contains 14 residues. V lost 7 bases to trimming and J lost 4 bases; unmatched junction nucleotides: 6. The CDR3 loop reads CASAAGVSTGELFF. CDR3 bases: TGCGCCAGCGCAGCGGGGGTTAGCACCGGGGAGCTGTTTTTT.

This clonotype occurred many times. The chain links TRBV6-1 to TRBJ2-3; TRBD2 aligns across 11 bases. V was clipped by 2 bases and J by 0 bases; unmatched bases: 4. From germline, CDR1 is MNHNS and CDR2 SASEGT. The CDR3 has 17 amino acids. CDR3 amino acids: CASSEFRTSGSTDTQYF. CDR3 DNA sequence: TGTGCCAGCAGTGAATTCCGGACTAGCGGGAGCACAGATACGCAGTATTTT.

This clonotype was observed a few times. The chain couples TRBV19 to TRBJ1-4, with a possible D match to TRBD1 (6 bases). The germline V gene has CDR1 LNHDA and CDR2 SQIVND (reference sequence). The CDR3 consists of 18 residues. V was trimmed by 0 bases and J by 0 bases, leaving 14 bases between them. CDR3 coding DNA: TGTGCCAGTAGTATAGAGGGGGCACCCCTGACAACTAATGAAAAACTGTTTTTT. Protein sequence: CASSIEGAPLTTNEKLFF.

In DNA, the CDR3 is TGTGCCAGCAGCTACCCGCAGACAGGGGGCAAAGGCTCCTACGAGCAGTACTTC. This gives the protein CASSYPQTGGKGSYEQYF. The gene calls are TRBV7-8 and TRBJ2-7; 10 bases align to TRBD1. Losses at the gene ends were 4 bases for V and 0 bases for J; bases not matched to a gene: 12. Germline CDR1 and CDR2: SGHVS and FQNEAQ. The CDR3 is 18 residues long.

This clonotype was counted many times. The V and J genes are TRBV29-1 and TRBJ2-5; TRBD2 matches 7 bases. This CDR3 has 15 residues. Trimming cost V 4 bases and J 2 bases; bases outside gene matches: 10. The V gene's germline CDR1 is SQVTM and CDR2 ANQGSEA. CDR3 in amino acids: CSVVVAGSNQETQYF. CDR3 in DNA: TGCAGCGTTGTGGTAGCGGGTAGTAATCAAGAGACCCAGTACTTC.

Many counts were recorded for this clonotype. The chain recombines TRBV7-3 with TRBJ2-5; weak D call: TRBD1 (6 bases). Per the germline V gene, CDR1 is SGHTA and CDR2 is FQGTGA. V dropped 3 bases and J dropped 3 bases, with 17 bases sitting between them. This CDR3 region has 16 residues. CDR3 coding DNA: TGTGCCAGCAGCTTGGGTATACAGGGTGTTGAAGAGACCCAGTACTTC. Encoded protein: CASSLGIQGVEETQYF.

This clonotype was observed many times. The rearrangement uses TRBV20-1 and TRBJ2-7; D unclear. V was clipped by 0 bases and J by 4 bases, with 10 bases between them. The V gene's germline CDR1 is DFQATT and CDR2 SNEGSKA (reference sequence). The CDR3 has 13 residues. The CDR3 sequence: CSARDPAIYEQYF. The CDR3 bases are TGCAGTGCTAGAGACCCAGCGATTTACGAGCAGTACTTC.

This clonotype was detected ten times or more. The CDR3 protein is CASTQGGDPTYEQYF. The CDR3 region has the DNA TGTGCCAGCACCCAGGGGGGCGATCCCACATACGAGCAGTACTTC. The genes are TRBV7-2 and TRBJ2-7, with D possibly TRBD1 on 7 matching bases. CDR3 length: 15 amino acids. Trimming removed 7 bases at V and 4 bases at J, with 20 bases between. The germline CDR1 and CDR2 sequences are SGHTA and FQGNSA.

The chain employs TRBV28 and TRBJ1-4; 7 bases line up with TRBD1. From germline, CDR1 is MDHEN and CDR2 SYDVKM. V shed 4 bases, J shed 1 base, and the junction held 3 bases outside the gene matches. The CDR3 sequence is 15 residues long. CDR3 loop: CASSSPGGTNEKLFF. The CDR3 DNA reads TGTGCCAGCAGTTCCCCAGGGGGAACTAATGAAAAACTGTTTTTT.

This clonotype came up a few times. The V and J genes are TRBV28 and TRBJ1-2, with D maybe TRBD1 (5 bases). Germline V CDR1 and CDR2: MDHEN, SYDVKM. The CDR3 has 14 amino acids. V dropped 6 bases and J dropped 4 bases, with 15 bases sitting between them. The CDR3 nucleotides read TGTGCCAGCAGGTCAACACAGGACCTCTATGGCTACACCTTC. It specifies CASRSTQDLYGYTF.

This clonotype has a count of ten or more. The V call is TRBV7-3, the J call TRBJ2-1; D possibly corresponds to TRBD2 (7 bases). The CDR3 has 15 residues. V was pared by 2 bases and J by 6 bases, with 14 bases between. Germline values: CDR1 SGHTA, CDR2 FQGTGA. The CDR3 DNA follows: TGTGCCAGCAGCTTACTAGGGGGGGGCCCCAATGAGCAGTTCTTC. This encodes CASSLLGGGPNEQFF.

This clonotype was detected ten times or more. The V and J genes are TRBV28 and TRBJ1-3, with D possibly TRBD1 on 5 matching bases. Germline loops: CDR1 MDHEN, CDR2 SYDVKM. With 4 bases removed from V and 5 bases from J, the gap between germline ends came to 15 bases. The CDR3 contains 15 residues. CDR3 protein: CASSSSDRGRNTIYF. CDR3 nucleotide sequence: TGTGCCAGCAGTTCCTCAGACAGAGGAAGAAACACCATATATTTT.

At least ten counts were recorded for this clonotype. The genes are TRBV5-5 and TRBJ2-4, with D unclear. Looked up from germline, CDR1 is SGHKS and CDR2 is YYEKEE (reference sequence). Trimming removed 4 bases from V and 0 bases from J, with 11 bases in between. The CDR3 is made up of 15 amino acids. The CDR3 is CASSAIDLAKNIQYF. For the CDR3, the DNA is TGTGCCAGCAGCGCCATAGACCTAGCCAAAAACATTCAGTACTTC.

This chain joins TRBV4-2 and TRBJ2-7; 8 bases align to TRBD2. The germline CDR1 and CDR2 sequences are LGHNA and YNFKEQ. Trimming cost V 2 bases and J 6 bases; bases outside gene matches: 12. The CDR3 sequence is 16 residues long. Written as DNA, the CDR3 is TGTGCCAGCAGCCAACCCCCGGGAGGGACTAGTGGCGAGCAGTACTTC. This sequence encodes CASSQPPGGTSGEQYF.

This clonotype was detected ten times or more. The chain has TRBV6-1 and TRBJ1-1; D possibly corresponds to TRBD1 (6 bases). CDR1 and CDR2 (germline): MNHNS, SASEGT. V was shortened by 6 bases and J by 2 bases, with 10 bases between the two germline ends. CDR3 length: 13 residues. CDR3 DNA sequence: TGTGCCAGCAGCTACAGGGATAACACTGAAGCTTTCTTT. Translated, it gives CASSYRDNTEAFF.